This T cell receptor beta chain stems from a study of CD8+ T cells in alopecia areata. Study background: In an open-label trial, patients got 5 to 10 mg tofacitinib twice daily.

cDNA prepared by RNA extraction and subsequent reverse transcription served as the template for sequencing. Clones were sequenced by immunoSEQ multiplex PCR, and TCRdb holds only the in-frame ones, with some missing. Altogether fewer than 250,000 clones are present, approximately 38% being singletons, with the ten largest covering just under 0.5%. General study points: Throughout tofacitinib, many expanded lesional clones continued to persist in scalp and blood. More clonal than normal scalp was lesional scalp, particularly alopecia totalis/universalis.

The CDR3 sequence is 15 residues long. V gave up 5 bases and J gave up 1 base, with 13 bases separating them. Germline V gene lookup returns CDR1 SEHNR and CDR2 FQNEAQ (reference sequence). This clone was observed a few times. As yet, its antigen is unknown. Described treatment: oral pan-JAK inhibitor, 5-10 mg twice daily. This specimen was CD4+ T cells sorted from blood, taken at week 34, from a patient treated with tofacitinib. The rearrangement joins TRBV7-9 to TRBJ2-3; the D gene could be TRBD1 or TRBD2 (6 bases each). The sequence derives from a human donor with alopecia areata. CDR3 protein: CASSLTGAGTDTQYF. The DNA of the CDR3 is TGTGCCAGCAGCCTCACGGGGGCGGGCACAGATACGCAGTATTTT.